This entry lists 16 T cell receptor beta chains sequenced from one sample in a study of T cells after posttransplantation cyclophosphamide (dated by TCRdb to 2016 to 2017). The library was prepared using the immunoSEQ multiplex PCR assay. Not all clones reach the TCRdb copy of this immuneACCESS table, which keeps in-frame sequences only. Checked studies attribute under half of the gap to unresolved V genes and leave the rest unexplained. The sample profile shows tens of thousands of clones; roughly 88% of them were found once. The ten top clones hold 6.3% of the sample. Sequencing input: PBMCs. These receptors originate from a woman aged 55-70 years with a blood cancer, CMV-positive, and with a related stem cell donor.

The CDR3 DNA reads TGTGCCAGCTCACCACAGGGGTACACTGAAGCTTTCTTT. Amino acids: CASSPQGYTEAFF. V gene TRBV18 combines with J gene TRBJ1-1, with D tentatively TRBD1 (5 bases). Trimming removed 1 base from V and 3 bases from J, with 6 bases in between. The CDR3 contains 13 residues. Germline lookup yields CDR1 KGHSH and CDR2 LQKENI. Looking up the rest from reference TRBV18 and TRBJ1-1 gives the full variable domain: NAGVMQNPRHLVRRRGQEARLRCSPMKGHSHVYWYRQLPEEGLKFMVYLQKENIIDESGMPKERFSAEFPKEGPSILRIQQVVRGDSAAYFCASSPQGYTEAFFGQGTRLTVV.

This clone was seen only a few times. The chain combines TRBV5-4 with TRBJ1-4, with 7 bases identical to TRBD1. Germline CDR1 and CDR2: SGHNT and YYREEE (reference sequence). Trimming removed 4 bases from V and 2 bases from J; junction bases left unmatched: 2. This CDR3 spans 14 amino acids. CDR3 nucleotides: TGTGCCAGCAGCGTACAGGGGACTAATGAAAAACTGTTTTTT. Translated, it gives CASSVQGTNEKLFF. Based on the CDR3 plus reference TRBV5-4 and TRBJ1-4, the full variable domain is ETGVTQSPTHLIKTRGQQVTLRCSSQSGHNTVSWYQQALGQGPQFIFQYYREEENGRGNFPPRFSGLQFPNYSSELNVNALELDDSALYLCASSVQGTNEKLFFGSGTQLSVL.

CDR3 bases: TGTGCCTGGAGTGTTGTCCGCGGGGCGAACACAGATACGCAGTATTTT. Its translation is CAWSVVRGANTDTQYF. The J gene is TRBJ2-3, the V gene TRBV30; possibly TRBD2 for D (6 bases). Trimming removed 0 bases at V and 2 bases at J, with 15 bases between. This CDR3 is built from 16 residues. In germline, CDR1 is GTSNPN, CDR2 SVGIG (reference sequence).

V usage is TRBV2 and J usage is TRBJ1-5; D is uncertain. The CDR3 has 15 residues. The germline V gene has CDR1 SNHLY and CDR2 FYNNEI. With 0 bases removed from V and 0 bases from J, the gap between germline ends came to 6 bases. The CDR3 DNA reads TGTGCCAGCAGTGAAGCACAATATAGCAATCAGCCCCAGCATTTT. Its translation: CASSEAQYSNQPQHF.

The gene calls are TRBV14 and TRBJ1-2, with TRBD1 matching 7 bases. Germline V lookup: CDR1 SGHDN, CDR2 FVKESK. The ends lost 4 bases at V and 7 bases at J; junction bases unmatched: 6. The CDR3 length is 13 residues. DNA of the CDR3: TGTGCCAGCAGCCCATTTCAGGGGGTTGGCTACACCTTC. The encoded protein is CASSPFQGVGYTF.

For the CDR3, the DNA is TGTGCCAGCAGTGAATCGGGTCTAGGCAATCAGCCCCAGCATTTT. This gives the protein CASSESGLGNQPQHF. The chain couples TRBV2 to TRBJ1-5; D is uncertain. The CDR3 is 15 amino acids. Germline lookup yields CDR1 SNHLY and CDR2 FYNNEI. V was cut by 2 bases and J by 2 bases, with 10 bases left in between.

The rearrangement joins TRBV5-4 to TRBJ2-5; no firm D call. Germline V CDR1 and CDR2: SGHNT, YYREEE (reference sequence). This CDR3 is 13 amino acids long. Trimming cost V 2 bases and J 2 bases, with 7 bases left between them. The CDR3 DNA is TGTGCCAGCAGCTTACAGTTACAAGAGACCCAGTACTTC. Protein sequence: CASSLQLQETQYF.

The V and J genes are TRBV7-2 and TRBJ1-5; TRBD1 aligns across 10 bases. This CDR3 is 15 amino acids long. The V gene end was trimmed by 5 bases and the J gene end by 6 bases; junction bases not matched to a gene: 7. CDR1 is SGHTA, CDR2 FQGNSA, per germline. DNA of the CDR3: TGTGCCAGCAGCCCTCGGACAGGGGGAGGTCAGCCCCAGCATTTT. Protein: CASSPRTGGGQPQHF. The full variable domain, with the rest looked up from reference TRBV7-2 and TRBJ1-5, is GAGVSQSPSNKVTEKGKDVELRCDPISGHTALYWYRQSLGQGLEFLIYFQGNSAPDKSGLPSDRFSAERTGGSVSTLTIQRTQQEDSAVYLCASSPRTGGGQPQHFGDGTRLSIL.

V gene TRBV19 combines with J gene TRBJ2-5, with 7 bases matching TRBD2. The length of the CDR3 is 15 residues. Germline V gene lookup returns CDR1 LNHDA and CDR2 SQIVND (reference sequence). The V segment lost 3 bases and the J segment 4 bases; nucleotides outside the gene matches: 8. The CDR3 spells CASSMSGEIAETQYF. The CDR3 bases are TGTGCCAGTAGTATGAGCGGGGAAATCGCAGAGACCCAGTACTTC.

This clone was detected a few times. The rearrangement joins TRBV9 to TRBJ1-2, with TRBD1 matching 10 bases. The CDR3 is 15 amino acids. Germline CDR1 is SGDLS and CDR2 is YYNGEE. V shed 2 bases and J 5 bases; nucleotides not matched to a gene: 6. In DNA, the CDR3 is TGTGCCAGCAGCGTGTCCGGGACAGGGGCTTATGGCTACACCTTC. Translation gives CASSVSGTGAYGYTF.

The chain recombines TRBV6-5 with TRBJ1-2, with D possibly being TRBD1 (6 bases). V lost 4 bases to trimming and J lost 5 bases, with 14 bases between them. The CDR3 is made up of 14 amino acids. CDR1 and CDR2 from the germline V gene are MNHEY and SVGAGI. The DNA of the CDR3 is TGTGCCAGCAGTTTTCAGGGGAAAGGATATGGCTACACCTTC. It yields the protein CASSFQGKGYGYTF.

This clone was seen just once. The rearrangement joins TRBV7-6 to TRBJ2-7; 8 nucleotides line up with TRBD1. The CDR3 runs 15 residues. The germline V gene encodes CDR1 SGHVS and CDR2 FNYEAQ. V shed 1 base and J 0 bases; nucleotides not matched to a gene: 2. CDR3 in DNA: TGTGCCAGCAGCTTAGGGACAGGGATCTCCTACGAGCAGTACTTC. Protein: CASSLGTGISYEQYF.

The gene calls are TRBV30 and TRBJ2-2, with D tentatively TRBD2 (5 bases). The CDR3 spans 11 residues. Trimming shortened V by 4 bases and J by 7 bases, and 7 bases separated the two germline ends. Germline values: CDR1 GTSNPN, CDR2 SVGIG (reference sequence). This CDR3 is CAWNEGGELFF. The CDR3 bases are TGTGCCTGGAACGAGGGCGGGGAGCTGTTTTTT.

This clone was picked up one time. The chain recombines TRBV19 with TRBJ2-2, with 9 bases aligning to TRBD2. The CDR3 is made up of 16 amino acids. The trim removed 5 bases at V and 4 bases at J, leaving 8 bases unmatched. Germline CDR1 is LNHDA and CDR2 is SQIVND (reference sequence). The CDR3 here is CASSRAGGRGTGELFF. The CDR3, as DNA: TGTGCCAGTAGTCGGGCGGGAGGGCGTGGCACCGGGGAGCTGTTTTTT.

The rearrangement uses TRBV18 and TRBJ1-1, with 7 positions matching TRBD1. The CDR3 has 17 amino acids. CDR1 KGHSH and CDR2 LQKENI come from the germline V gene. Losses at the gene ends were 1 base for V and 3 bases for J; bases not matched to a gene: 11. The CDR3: CASSPLIRPGGDTEAFF. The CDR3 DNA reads TGTGCCAGCTCACCACTGATCCGCCCAGGGGGAGACACTGAAGCTTTCTTT.

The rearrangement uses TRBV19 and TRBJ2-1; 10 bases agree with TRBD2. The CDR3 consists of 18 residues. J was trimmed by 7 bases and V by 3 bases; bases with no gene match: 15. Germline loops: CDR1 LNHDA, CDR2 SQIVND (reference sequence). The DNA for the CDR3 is TGTGCCAGTAGTATCCTCCCCCCCGGGACTAGCGAATCAAATGAGCAGTTCTTC. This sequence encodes CASSILPPGTSESNEQFF.